This section outlines one T cell receptor (beta chain) sequence together with its context. The sample belongs to a study of blood T cell repertoires in COVID-19. As for the study in general: Whether acute or convalescent, the COVID-19 samples came from the United States, Italy and Spain. T cells, B-cell-depleted T cells, or PBMCs provided the cDNA or gDNA that served as material.

The CDR3 contains 14 residues. Germline CDR1 is ENHRY and CDR2 is SYGVKD. The V gene lost 8 bases and the J gene lost 5 bases, with 16 bases spanning the gap. Methods used by the authors: Quantification of nucleated cells was approximated via reference gene primer amplification. Sequencing used immunoSEQ multiplex PCR; TCRdb keeps in-frame clones, though not all of them. V and J calls and clone size come straight from that table; D and trimming were deduced from the DNA. Here the sample spans roughly 150,000 clones, less than 90% being singletons. The sample was peripheral blood. The gene calls are TRBV10-3 and TRBJ2-1; TRBD1 is a possible D gene (6 bases). The clonotype was recovered from a woman aged 70-85 years with acute or convalescent COVID-19. The DNA for the CDR3 is TGTGCCATCTCCGGGACACGCAGCGACAATGAGCAGTTCTTC. It translates to CAISGTRSDNEQFF.